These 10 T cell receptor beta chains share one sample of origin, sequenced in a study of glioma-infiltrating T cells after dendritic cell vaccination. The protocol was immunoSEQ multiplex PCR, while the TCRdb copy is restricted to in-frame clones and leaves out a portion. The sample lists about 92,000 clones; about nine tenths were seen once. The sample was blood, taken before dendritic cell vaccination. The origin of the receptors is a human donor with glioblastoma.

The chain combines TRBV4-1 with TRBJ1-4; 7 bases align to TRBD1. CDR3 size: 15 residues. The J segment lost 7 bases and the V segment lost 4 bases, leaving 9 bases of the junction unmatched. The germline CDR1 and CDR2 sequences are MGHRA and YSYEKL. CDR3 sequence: CASSPRQGEGEKLFF. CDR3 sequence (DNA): TGCGCCAGCAGCCCTAGACAGGGAGAGGGTGAAAAACTGTTTTTT.

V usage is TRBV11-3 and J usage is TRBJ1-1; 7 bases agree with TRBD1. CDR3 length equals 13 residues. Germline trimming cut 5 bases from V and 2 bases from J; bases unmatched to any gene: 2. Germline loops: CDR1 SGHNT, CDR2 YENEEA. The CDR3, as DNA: TGTGCCAGCAGCAGGGACAGAAACACTGAAGCTTTCTTT. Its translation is CASSRDRNTEAFF.

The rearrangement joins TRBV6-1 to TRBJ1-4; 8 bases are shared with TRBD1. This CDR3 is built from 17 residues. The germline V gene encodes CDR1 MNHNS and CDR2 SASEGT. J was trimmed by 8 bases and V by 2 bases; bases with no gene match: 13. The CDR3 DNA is TGTGCCAGCAGTGAATCCTTTGGACAGGGTATTTTCGAAAAACTGTTTTTT. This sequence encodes CASSESFGQGIFEKLFF.

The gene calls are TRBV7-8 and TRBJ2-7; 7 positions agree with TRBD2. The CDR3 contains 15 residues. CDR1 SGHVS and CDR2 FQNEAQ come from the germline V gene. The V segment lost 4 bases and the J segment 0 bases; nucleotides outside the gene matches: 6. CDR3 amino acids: CASSYREVSSYEQYF. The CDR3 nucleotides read TGTGCCAGCAGCTACCGGGAGGTTAGCTCCTACGAGCAGTACTTC.

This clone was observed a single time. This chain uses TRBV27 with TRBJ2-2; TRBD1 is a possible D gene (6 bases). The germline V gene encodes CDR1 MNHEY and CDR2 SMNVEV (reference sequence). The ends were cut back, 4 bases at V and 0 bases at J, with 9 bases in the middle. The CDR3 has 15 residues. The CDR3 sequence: CASSSRQANTGELFF. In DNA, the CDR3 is TGTGCCAGCAGTTCGAGACAGGCGAACACCGGGGAGCTGTTTTTT.

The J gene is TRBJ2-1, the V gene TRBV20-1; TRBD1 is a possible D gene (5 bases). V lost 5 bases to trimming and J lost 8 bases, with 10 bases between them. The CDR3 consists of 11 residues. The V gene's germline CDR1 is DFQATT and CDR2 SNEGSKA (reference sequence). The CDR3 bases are TGCAGTGCTCAGTCAGGGCATGAGCAGTTCTTC. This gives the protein CSAQSGHEQFF.

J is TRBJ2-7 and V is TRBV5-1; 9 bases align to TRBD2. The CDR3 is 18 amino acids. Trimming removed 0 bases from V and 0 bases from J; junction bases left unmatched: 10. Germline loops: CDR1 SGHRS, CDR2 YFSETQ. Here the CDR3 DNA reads TGCGCCAGCAGCTTGGCGTATCTAGGCGGGAGGGACTCCTACGAGCAGTACTTC. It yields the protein CASSLAYLGGRDSYEQYF.

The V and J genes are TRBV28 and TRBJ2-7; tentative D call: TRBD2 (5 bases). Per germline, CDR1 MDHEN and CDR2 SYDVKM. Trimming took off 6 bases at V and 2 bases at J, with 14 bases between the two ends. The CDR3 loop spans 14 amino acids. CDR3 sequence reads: CASRRGPGPYEQYF. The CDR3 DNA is TGTGCCAGCAGGAGAGGGCCAGGCCCCTACGAGCAGTACTTC.

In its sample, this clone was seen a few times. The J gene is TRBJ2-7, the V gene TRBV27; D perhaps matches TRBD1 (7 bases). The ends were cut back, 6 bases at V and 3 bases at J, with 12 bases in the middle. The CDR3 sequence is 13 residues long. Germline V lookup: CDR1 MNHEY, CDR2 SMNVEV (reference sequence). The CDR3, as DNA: TGTGCCAGCAGCCCAGGGGGGAGCTACGAGCAGTACTTC. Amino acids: CASSPGGSYEQYF.

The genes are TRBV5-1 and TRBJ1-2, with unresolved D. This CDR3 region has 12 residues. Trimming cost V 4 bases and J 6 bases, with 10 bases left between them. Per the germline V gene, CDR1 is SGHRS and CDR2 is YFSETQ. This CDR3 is CASSRDTDGYTF. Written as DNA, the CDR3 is TGCGCCAGCAGCCGGGATACGGATGGCTACACCTTC. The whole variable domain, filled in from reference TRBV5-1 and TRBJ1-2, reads KAGVTQTPRYLIKTRGQQVTLSCSPISGHRSVSWYQQTPGQGLQFLFEYFSETQRNKGNFPGRFSGRQFSNSRSEMNVSTLELGDSALYLCASSRDTDGYTFGSGTRLTVV.